Listed below are T cell receptor beta chains from one sample, sequenced in a study of radiotherapy plus CTLA-4 blockade in lung cancer. The method was immunoSEQ multiplex PCR; TCRdb's version includes in-frame clones alone and lacks a portion of them. Of about 97,000 clones detected, about four fifths appear once; the ten largest clones hold approximately 2.8%. Sequences were derived from peripheral blood, sampled from a patient treated with radiotherapy plus ipilimumab. These receptors were collected from a human donor with non-small cell lung cancer who had a partial response to radiotherapy plus ipilimumab. Some clones in this sample may be carry-over from other donors' samples. Each CDR3 is given with its conserved first and last residue. D genes are given only for firm matches. Not every row has a clone size; where given, it reads once, few, many or a size class.

clone size,J gene,V gene,D gene,CDR3 DNA,CDR3 protein
.,TRBJ2-7,TRBV4-1,.,TGCGCCAGCAGCCAGCAACCACTTCGCTACGAGCAGTACTTC,CASSQQPLRYEQYF
few,TRBJ2-7,TRBV29-1,.,TGCAGCTTTAGCGGTATAAACTACGAGCAGTACTTC,CSFSGINYEQYF
few,TRBJ1-3,TRBV6-5,.,TGTGCCACCCTGAGCGAGCCTGGAAACACCATATATTTT,CATLSEPGNTIYF
.,TRBJ2-5,TRBV23-1,TRBD2,TGCGCCAGCAGTCAAAAGAGACTAGCGGGACGCGGGAAGACCCAGTACTTC,CASSQKRLAGRGKTQYF
.,TRBJ1-4,TRBV28,.,TGTGCCAGCAGTTTGGCCACAGAAGGGAGTAGGGAAAAACTGTTTTTT,CASSLATEGSREKLFF
.,TRBJ1-1,TRBV4-2,.,TGTGCCAGCAGCCACGTACACAGCCCTGAAGCTTTCTTT,CASSHVHSPEAFF
.,TRBJ2-3,TRBV9,TRBD2,TGTGCCAGCAGCATTCAAGGGTTAGCGGGAGGCACAGATACGCAGTATTTT,CASSIQGLAGGTDTQYF
.,TRBJ2-7,TRBV5-1,TRBD2,TGCGCCAGCAGCGTCGGGGGGGCCGGGAAGACCTACGAGCAGTACTTC,CASSVGGAGKTYEQYF
.,TRBJ2-2,TRBV6-5,TRBD1,TGTGCCAGCAAAACAGGGGGTGTGATCGCCGGGGAGCTGTTTTTT,CASKTGGVIAGELFF
.,TRBJ1-2,TRBV5-4,TRBD1,TGTGCCAGCAGTTTAAGGACAGGGCTAAACTACACCTTC,CASSLRTGLNYTF
.,TRBJ2-3,TRBV27,.,TGTGCCAGCAGTTCTGTGAGTATCGCCACAGATACGCAGTATTTT,CASSSVSIATDTQYF
.,TRBJ2-7,TRBV4-2,.,TGTGCCAGCAGCCAAATGGCGGGCTACGAGCAGTACTTC,CASSQMAGYEQYF
.,TRBJ1-1,TRBV28,.,TGTGCCAGCAGTTTAGAGCGTTTGGGCACTGAAGCTTTCTTT,CASSLERLGTEAFF
.,TRBJ2-1,TRBV10-3,TRBD2,TGTGCCATCAGTCAGACTAGCGGGAGGGCCGTATATGAGCAGTTCTTC,CAISQTSGRAVYEQFF
.,TRBJ2-5,TRBV28,.,TGTGCCAGCAGTTTAAGGGCGGGATATGGCCAAGAGACCCAGTACTTC,CASSLRAGYGQETQYF
few,TRBJ1-2,TRBV27,.,TGTGCCAGCAGTTTAAGGCAGGGGCGGTGGGGCTACACCTTC,CASSLRQGRWGYTF
.,TRBJ2-4,TRBV20-1,.,TGCAGTGCTGAATTAGATGTCATTCAGTACTTC,CSAELDVIQYF
.,TRBJ1-2,TRBV28,.,TGTGCCAGCAGTCCCCCCAGCGTGAACTATGGCTACACCTTC,CASSPPSVNYGYTF
.,TRBJ2-5,TRBV7-3,.,TGTGCCAGCAGCTTATCTGGGGGGGGGCGAGAGACCCAGTACTTC,CASSLSGGGRETQYF
.,TRBJ2-2,TRBV9,TRBD2,TGTGCCAGCAGCGTAAGCGGGGGCTACACCGGGGAGCTGTTTTTT,CASSVSGGYTGELFF
few,TRBJ1-3,TRBV10-3,.,TGTGCCATCAGCCCCCAGGGGAACTCTGGAAACACCATATATTTT,CAISPQGNSGNTIYF
.,TRBJ1-2,TRBV19,.,TGTGCCAGTAGTATCGCAGGGGAGCACCATGGCTACACCTTC,CASSIAGEHHGYTF
.,TRBJ1-4,TRBV4-3,.,TGCGCCAGCAGCCAAGTACAGGGAGAGAAACTGTTTTTT,CASSQVQGEKLFF
.,TRBJ1-1,TRBV18,TRBD1,TGTGCCAGCTCACGGGCAGAGGGACAGGGTTTTGAAGCTTTCTTT,CASSRAEGQGFEAFF
.,TRBJ2-3,TRBV19,TRBD1,TGTGCCAGCGGGACAGCCAACACAGATACGCAGTATTTT,CASGTANTDTQYF
once,TRBJ1-5,TRBV28,.,TGTGCCAGCAGTTTCCAGGGCCCGATTCAGCCCCAGCATTTT,CASSFQGPIQPQHF
few,TRBJ2-1,TRBV28,.,TGTGCCAGCAGTTTATTTCGCGGTAACAATGAGCAGTTCTTC,CASSLFRGNNEQFF
.,TRBJ2-3,TRBV29-1,TRBD2,TGCAGCGTTGAGCCGTCCGGGGGGACAGATACGCAGTATTTT,CSVEPSGGTDTQYF
.,TRBJ2-4,TRBV4-1,TRBD1,TGCGCCAGCAGCCCAGAAAACAGGGGTCCCAAAAACATTCAGTACTTC,CASSPENRGPKNIQYF
.,TRBJ1-1,TRBV2,TRBD1,TGTGCCAGCAGAGGGACAGGGAACACTGAAGCTTTCTTT,CASRGTGNTEAFF
.,TRBJ2-7,TRBV11-2,.,TGTGCCAGCAGTTCCAGGTCGAGCTACGAGCAGTACTTC,CASSSRSSYEQYF
once,TRBJ2-2,TRBV18,.,TGTGCCAGCTCACAGCTAACCAGACCGAGAAGGGAGAGCGGGGAGCTGTTTTTT,CASSQLTRPRRESGELFF
.,TRBJ2-1,TRBV11-2,TRBD2,TGTGCCAGCAGACTAACGGGACTAGAGAGCAATGAGCAGTTCTTC,CASRLTGLESNEQFF